This passage covers 31 T cell receptor beta chains from one sample sequenced in a study of blood T cells in healthy people across ages. A second PCR of 7 to 11 cycles used a sample-barcoded 5' primer and a J-beta primer mix. MiXCR, run by TCRdb on the 5' RACE reads, gives a single entry per CDR3 protein. The sample contains 1.5 million to 2 million distinct CDR3 sequences, approximately 30% of which appear only once. The sample taken for sequencing was blood. Receptors originate from a woman in her twenties or thirties in good health.

This chain links TRBV20-1 with TRBJ1-5; TRBD1 matches at 9 bases. Germline loops: CDR1 DFQATT, CDR2 SNEGSKA (reference sequence). The CDR3 runs to 16 residues. Germline trimming cut 3 bases from V and 0 bases from J; bases unmatched to any gene: 6. The CDR3 nucleotides are TGCAGTGCTAGGGGGGACAGGGCGAATAGCAATCAGCCCCAGCATTTT. It codes for CSARGDRANSNQPQHF.

As DNA, the CDR3 is TGTGCCAGCAGCGAGAGTGAGGGACTAGCCGATGGGACCCAGTACTTC. It is translated as CASSESEGLADGTQYF. V and J are TRBV9 and TRBJ2-5; 9 bases match TRBD2. Germline lookup yields CDR1 SGDLS and CDR2 YYNGEE. The V gene end was trimmed by 3 bases and the J gene end by 7 bases; junction bases not matched to a gene: 13. CDR3 length equals 16 residues.

This clonotype was observed a handful of times. The chain links TRBV4-2 to TRBJ1-6; 7 bases are shared with TRBD1. The germline CDR1 and CDR2 sequences are LGHNA and YNFKEQ. Unmatched junction bases numbered 6, after V lost 5 bases and J lost 14 bases. The CDR3 loop spans 12 amino acids. The CDR3 region is CASSYRQGALHF. In DNA form, the CDR3 reads TGTGCCAGCAGCTACCGACAGGGAGCCCTCCACTTT.

This chain joins TRBV20-1 and TRBJ1-2; perhaps TRBD1 as D (6 bases). Germline lookup yields CDR1 DFQATT and CDR2 SNEGSKA (reference sequence). V lost 6 bases and J 4 bases, leaving 15 bases between the germline ends. This CDR3 is built from 13 residues. The CDR3 sequence: CSAPNREAYGYTF. In DNA form, the CDR3 reads TGCAGTGCCCCAAACAGGGAAGCCTATGGCTACACCTTC.

This clonotype was found a few times. The rearrangement uses TRBV9 and TRBJ2-5; 7 nucleotides align to TRBD1. The CDR3 runs 15 residues. The germline V gene encodes CDR1 SGDLS and CDR2 YYNGEE. Unmatched junction bases numbered 9, after V lost 3 bases and J lost 4 bases. DNA of the CDR3: TGTGCCAGCAGCGAACTCGGGACAGCTGGAGAGACCCAGTACTTC. This gives the protein CASSELGTAGETQYF.

This clonotype was observed a few times. This chain links TRBV13 with TRBJ2-2; D may be TRBD1 (6 bases). CDR3 length equals 14 residues. The germline CDR1 and CDR2 sequences are PRHDT and FYEKMQ (reference sequence). Trimming removed 6 bases at V and 3 bases at J, with 11 bases between. The CDR3, as DNA: TGTGCCAGCAGATCCAGGGGAGACACCGGGGAGCTGTTTTTT. Translation: CASRSRGDTGELFF.

This clonotype was found many times. This chain joins TRBV11-3 and TRBJ2-7; no clear D gene. The germline V gene encodes CDR1 SGHNT and CDR2 YENEEA. There are 14 residues in the CDR3. V was clipped by 0 bases and J by 1 base, with 7 bases between them. As DNA, the CDR3 is TGTGCCAGCAGCTTAGATCACGGTTCCTACGAGCAGTACTTC. Protein product: CASSLDHGSYEQYF.

The table lists this clonotype with a few counts. This chain joins TRBV3-1 and TRBJ2-1, with a weak D call TRBD1 (5 bases). The germline V gene has CDR1 LGHDT and CDR2 YNNKEL (reference sequence). V dropped 7 bases and J dropped 9 bases, with 10 bases sitting between them. This CDR3 is 11 amino acids long. CDR3 amino acids: CASKQAGEQFF. The CDR3 DNA reads as TGTGCCAGCAAACAGGCTGGTGAGCAGTTCTTC.

A remark on this clonotype: One end of the junction fails to match germline, which may point to a read error. V gene TRBV10-3 combines with J gene TRBJ1-1, with D tentatively TRBD1 (6 bases). CDR1 and CDR2 from the germline V gene are ENHRY and SYGVKD. This CDR3 has 15 residues. CDR3 sequence (DNA): TGTGTCATCAGTGAGTCAGAATGGGGGGGGCCTGAAGCTTTCTTT. As protein: CVISESEWGGPEAFF.

This chain's CDR3 is CASRGLAGGLQETQYF. CDR3 DNA sequence: TGCGCCAGTAGAGGACTAGCGGGGGGCCTCCAAGAGACCCAGTACTTC. The rearrangement uses TRBV5-1 and TRBJ2-5, with 14 bases aligning to TRBD2. CDR1 is SGHRS and CDR2 is YFSETQ in the germline V gene. The CDR3 is 16 residues long. With V trimmed by 8 bases and J by 1 base, 7 bases remained unmatched.

A remark on this clonotype: An end of the junction does not agree with germline; a read error may underlie this. CDR3 in amino acids: CAGSPGEGAVEKLFF. Here the CDR3 DNA reads TGCGCCGGCAGCCCAGGAGAGGGGGCGGTTGAAAAACTGTTTTTT. This chain joins TRBV4-1 and TRBJ1-4; TRBD1 aligns across 7 bases. The germline V gene encodes CDR1 MGHRA and CDR2 YSYEKL. The CDR3 totals 15 residues.

This clonotype came up a few times. The chain recombines TRBV6-1 with TRBJ2-1; 9 nucleotides agree with TRBD2. V lost 2 bases to trimming and J lost 4 bases; unmatched junction nucleotides: 12. The CDR3 contains 18 residues. CDR1 and CDR2 (germline): MNHNS, SASEGT. CDR3 region: CASSELLGLAGNYNEQFF. DNA of the CDR3: TGTGCCAGCAGTGAATTGTTGGGGCTAGCGGGGAATTACAATGAGCAGTTCTTC.

This sequence joins TRBV9 and TRBJ2-1, with 7 positions matching TRBD2. Germline trimming cut 6 bases from V and 2 bases from J; bases unmatched to any gene: 8. The CDR3 has 15 residues. Germline CDR1 and CDR2: SGDLS and YYNGEE. The CDR3 loop reads CASTTSGGAYNEQFF. The CDR3 nucleotides read TGTGCCAGCACCACTTCGGGAGGCGCCTACAATGAGCAGTTCTTC.

This chain uses TRBV12-3 or TRBV12-4 with TRBJ1-1; D is perhaps TRBD1 (5 bases). The CDR3 loop spans 15 amino acids. Trimming removed 7 bases from V and 0 bases from J, with 15 bases in between. The chain's CDR3 is CASKRDVNMNTEAFF. The DNA for the CDR3 is TGTGCCAGCAAACGGGACGTTAACATGAACACTGAAGCTTTCTTT.

This clonotype was detected only a few times. V gene TRBV12-3 or TRBV12-4 combines with J gene TRBJ1-4; a possible D gene is TRBD1 (5 bases). This CDR3 is 13 amino acids long. The V and J ends lost 9 bases and 8 bases respectively, with 16 bases between them. Written as DNA, the CDR3 is TGTGCCAGTTGCCTGGGGGGAACGGAAAAACTGTTTTTT. It codes for CASCLGGTEKLFF.

This clonotype was detected many times. V and J are TRBV24-1 and TRBJ2-3; D may match TRBD1 or TRBD2 (5 bases each). The CDR3 length is 13 residues. Germline-derived CDR1 and CDR2 are KGHDR and SFDVKD. V dropped 7 bases and J dropped 9 bases, with 16 bases sitting between them. CDR3 in amino acids: CATSAMGTATQYF. The CDR3 nucleotides are TGTGCCACCAGCGCGATGGGGACCGCGACGCAGTATTTT.

The rearrangement links TRBV7-2 to TRBJ2-7; TRBD1 aligns across 10 bases. Germline V gives CDR1 SGHTA, CDR2 FQGNSA. The CDR3 has 16 amino acids. The trim removed 4 bases at V and 5 bases at J, leaving 11 bases unmatched. DNA of the CDR3: TGTGCCAGCAGCTCGACATTCGGACAGGGGGGTAACGAGCAGTACTTC. Translated: CASSSTFGQGGNEQYF.

This clonotype was picked up a small number of times. The V call is TRBV7-9, the J call TRBJ2-3; TRBD2 aligns across 10 bases. The junction had 12 bases not matched to a gene; V was cut back by 4 bases and J by 2 bases. CDR1 and CDR2 (germline): SEHNR, FQNEAQ (reference sequence). The CDR3 runs 18 residues. The CDR3 DNA reads as TGTGCCAGCAGCTCCCCCTACCTAGCGGGGGAATACACAGATACGCAGTATTTT. Its protein is CASSSPYLAGEYTDTQYF.

The CDR3 coding sequence is TGTGCCAGCAGCCCCGAGTTTTGGAGCTCTGGGGCCAACGTCCTGACTTTC. Amino acid sequence: CASSPEFWSSGANVLTF. The chain is built from TRBV9 and TRBJ2-6; D remains ambiguous. Trimming cost V 4 bases and J 0 bases, with 14 bases left between them. Looked up from germline, CDR1 is SGDLS and CDR2 is YYNGEE. This CDR3 has 17 residues.

A word on this clonotype: One base away lies a much larger clone, so this may be a sequencing read error. Since the CDR3 does not end with the conserved phenylalanine or tryptophan, this likely comes from a read error. The chain links TRBV20-1 to TRBJ2-5, with 8 bases that match TRBD1. Germline-derived CDR1 and CDR2 are DFQATT and SNEGSKA (reference sequence). The CDR3 contains 12 residues. V lost 6 bases, J lost 4 bases, and 4 bases stayed unmatched. The CDR3 coding sequence is TGCAGTGCCCCGACAGGGGCAGAGACCCAGTACTTA. Its translation is CSAPTGAETQYL.

This clonotype has only a few counts. This chain uses TRBV21-1 with TRBJ2-7; the DNA was not used to check the table's D call, TRBD2. TRBV21-1 is noted as a pseudogene. The CDR3 has 21 residues. DNA for the CDR3: TGTGCCAGCAGCAAACGATCCCCGGGTACTAGCGGGATGGTCCACCTACGAGAGCAGTACTTC. This sequence encodes CASSKRSPGTSGMVHLREQYF.

The sample holds a few counts of this clonotype. The chain recombines TRBV20-1 with TRBJ1-2; 10 bases are shared with TRBD1. V was clipped by 5 bases and J by 7 bases; unmatched bases: 4. Germline assignment: CDR1 DFQATT and CDR2 SNEGSKA (reference sequence). The CDR3 runs 12 residues. The CDR3 spells CSASRDRGGYTF. The CDR3 coding sequence is TGCAGTGCTTCCCGGGACAGGGGTGGCTACACCTTC.

This clonotype is a singleton in its sample. A single base separates this from a much larger clone, so it may be a read error. The V call is TRBV5-1, the J call TRBJ2-4; D perhaps matches TRBD1 (6 bases). The J call is in doubt because the DNA end fits TRBJ2-5 better. CDR1 SGHRS and CDR2 YFSETQ come from the germline V gene. This CDR3 is 14 amino acids long. CDR3 loop: CASSGGQRPETQYF. CDR3 bases: TGCGCCAGCAGCGGCGGACAGCGCCCAGAGACCCAGTACTTC.

There are a few counts of this clonotype. This sequence joins TRBV2 and TRBJ1-1, with TRBD1 identical over 8 bases. Looked up from germline, CDR1 is SNHLY and CDR2 is FYNNEI. The CDR3 has 13 amino acids. Trimming at V came to 4 bases and at J to 11 bases, leaving 9 bases not matched to a gene. The CDR3 bases are TGTGCCAGCAGTGCGTTGGACAGGGTTGTCGCTTTCTTT. Amino acids: CASSALDRVVAFF.

Of note for this clonotype: A much more abundant neighbour one base away suggests this may be a read error. This chain connects TRBV28 to TRBJ1-2; D perhaps matches TRBD1 (6 bases). Germline V gene sequence: CDR1 MDHEN, CDR2 SYDVKM. The V gene lost 8 bases and the J gene lost 1 base, with 17 bases spanning the gap. The CDR3 has 15 residues. CDR3 region: CASWTVKSFNYGYTF. The CDR3 nucleotides are TGTGCCAGCTGGACAGTGAAGTCCTTTAACTATGGCTACACCTTC.

As for this clonotype: Just one base apart from a much larger clone, this may be a read error. This chain links TRBV6-6 with TRBJ2-1; D may be TRBD1 (6 bases). Trimming pared 5 bases from V and 4 bases from J, leaving 12 bases between. Germline CDR1 reads MNHNY; CDR2 reads SVGAGI (reference sequence). CDR3 length equals 14 residues. CDR3 in amino acids: CASSPRTEYNEQFF. In DNA form, the CDR3 reads TGTGCCAGCAGTCCGAGGACAGAGTACAATGAGCAGTTCTTC.

The chain joins TRBV4-1 to TRBJ2-1; 10 nucleotides match TRBD1. CDR1 and CDR2 (germline): MGHRA, YSYEKL. This CDR3 has 16 amino acids. After removal of 4 bases from V and 7 bases from J, the junction contained 10 bases not matched to a gene. In nucleotides, the CDR3 is TGCGCCAGCAGCCCCGAGCGGACAGGGGGTCTGAATGAGCAGTTCTTC. Translating gives CASSPERTGGLNEQFF.

Details on this clonotype: Compared with germline, one end of the junction differs, possibly owing to a read error. The rearrangement joins TRBV18 to TRBJ2-4; maybe TRBD1 (8 bases). The tail of the sequence fits TRBJ2-7 better, so the J call may be wrong. This CDR3 is 15 amino acids long. Germline loops: CDR1 KGHSH, CDR2 LQKENI. The CDR3 sequence is CVSSPTGAGDYEQYF. CDR3 sequence (DNA): TGTGTCAGCTCACCGACAGGGGCGGGGGATTACGAGCAGTACTTC.

This clonotype has at least ten counts. V gene TRBV20-1 combines with J gene TRBJ1-6; D uncertain. The V end lost 1 base, the J end lost 7 bases, and 11 bases lay between the germline ends. Germline lookup yields CDR1 DFQATT and CDR2 SNEGSKA (reference sequence). The CDR3 contains 14 residues. The CDR3 loop is CSARAGLTNSPLHF. The CDR3 coding sequence is TGCAGTGCTAGAGCCGGACTGACGAATTCACCCCTCCACTTT.

This clonotype was seen repeatedly, ten times or more. The gene calls are TRBV12-3 or TRBV12-4 and TRBJ1-5; 7 bases match TRBD1. V shed 6 bases and J 6 bases; nucleotides not matched to a gene: 5. The CDR3 runs to 13 residues. The CDR3 loop is CASSSTGAQPQHF. The CDR3 nucleotides read TGTGCCAGCAGCAGTACAGGGGCTCAGCCCCAGCATTTT.

This clonotype was detected ten times or more. This chain uses TRBV5-1 with TRBJ2-7; the D gene is possibly TRBD1 (5 bases). CDR3 length: 15 amino acids. With 4 bases removed from V and 6 bases from J, the gap between germline ends came to 20 bases. Germline V CDR1 and CDR2: SGHRS, YFSETQ. Here the CDR3 DNA reads TGCGCCAGCAGCCTAAGACCTGAAACTGGGGCCGAGCAGTACTTC. This codes for CASSLRPETGAEQYF.